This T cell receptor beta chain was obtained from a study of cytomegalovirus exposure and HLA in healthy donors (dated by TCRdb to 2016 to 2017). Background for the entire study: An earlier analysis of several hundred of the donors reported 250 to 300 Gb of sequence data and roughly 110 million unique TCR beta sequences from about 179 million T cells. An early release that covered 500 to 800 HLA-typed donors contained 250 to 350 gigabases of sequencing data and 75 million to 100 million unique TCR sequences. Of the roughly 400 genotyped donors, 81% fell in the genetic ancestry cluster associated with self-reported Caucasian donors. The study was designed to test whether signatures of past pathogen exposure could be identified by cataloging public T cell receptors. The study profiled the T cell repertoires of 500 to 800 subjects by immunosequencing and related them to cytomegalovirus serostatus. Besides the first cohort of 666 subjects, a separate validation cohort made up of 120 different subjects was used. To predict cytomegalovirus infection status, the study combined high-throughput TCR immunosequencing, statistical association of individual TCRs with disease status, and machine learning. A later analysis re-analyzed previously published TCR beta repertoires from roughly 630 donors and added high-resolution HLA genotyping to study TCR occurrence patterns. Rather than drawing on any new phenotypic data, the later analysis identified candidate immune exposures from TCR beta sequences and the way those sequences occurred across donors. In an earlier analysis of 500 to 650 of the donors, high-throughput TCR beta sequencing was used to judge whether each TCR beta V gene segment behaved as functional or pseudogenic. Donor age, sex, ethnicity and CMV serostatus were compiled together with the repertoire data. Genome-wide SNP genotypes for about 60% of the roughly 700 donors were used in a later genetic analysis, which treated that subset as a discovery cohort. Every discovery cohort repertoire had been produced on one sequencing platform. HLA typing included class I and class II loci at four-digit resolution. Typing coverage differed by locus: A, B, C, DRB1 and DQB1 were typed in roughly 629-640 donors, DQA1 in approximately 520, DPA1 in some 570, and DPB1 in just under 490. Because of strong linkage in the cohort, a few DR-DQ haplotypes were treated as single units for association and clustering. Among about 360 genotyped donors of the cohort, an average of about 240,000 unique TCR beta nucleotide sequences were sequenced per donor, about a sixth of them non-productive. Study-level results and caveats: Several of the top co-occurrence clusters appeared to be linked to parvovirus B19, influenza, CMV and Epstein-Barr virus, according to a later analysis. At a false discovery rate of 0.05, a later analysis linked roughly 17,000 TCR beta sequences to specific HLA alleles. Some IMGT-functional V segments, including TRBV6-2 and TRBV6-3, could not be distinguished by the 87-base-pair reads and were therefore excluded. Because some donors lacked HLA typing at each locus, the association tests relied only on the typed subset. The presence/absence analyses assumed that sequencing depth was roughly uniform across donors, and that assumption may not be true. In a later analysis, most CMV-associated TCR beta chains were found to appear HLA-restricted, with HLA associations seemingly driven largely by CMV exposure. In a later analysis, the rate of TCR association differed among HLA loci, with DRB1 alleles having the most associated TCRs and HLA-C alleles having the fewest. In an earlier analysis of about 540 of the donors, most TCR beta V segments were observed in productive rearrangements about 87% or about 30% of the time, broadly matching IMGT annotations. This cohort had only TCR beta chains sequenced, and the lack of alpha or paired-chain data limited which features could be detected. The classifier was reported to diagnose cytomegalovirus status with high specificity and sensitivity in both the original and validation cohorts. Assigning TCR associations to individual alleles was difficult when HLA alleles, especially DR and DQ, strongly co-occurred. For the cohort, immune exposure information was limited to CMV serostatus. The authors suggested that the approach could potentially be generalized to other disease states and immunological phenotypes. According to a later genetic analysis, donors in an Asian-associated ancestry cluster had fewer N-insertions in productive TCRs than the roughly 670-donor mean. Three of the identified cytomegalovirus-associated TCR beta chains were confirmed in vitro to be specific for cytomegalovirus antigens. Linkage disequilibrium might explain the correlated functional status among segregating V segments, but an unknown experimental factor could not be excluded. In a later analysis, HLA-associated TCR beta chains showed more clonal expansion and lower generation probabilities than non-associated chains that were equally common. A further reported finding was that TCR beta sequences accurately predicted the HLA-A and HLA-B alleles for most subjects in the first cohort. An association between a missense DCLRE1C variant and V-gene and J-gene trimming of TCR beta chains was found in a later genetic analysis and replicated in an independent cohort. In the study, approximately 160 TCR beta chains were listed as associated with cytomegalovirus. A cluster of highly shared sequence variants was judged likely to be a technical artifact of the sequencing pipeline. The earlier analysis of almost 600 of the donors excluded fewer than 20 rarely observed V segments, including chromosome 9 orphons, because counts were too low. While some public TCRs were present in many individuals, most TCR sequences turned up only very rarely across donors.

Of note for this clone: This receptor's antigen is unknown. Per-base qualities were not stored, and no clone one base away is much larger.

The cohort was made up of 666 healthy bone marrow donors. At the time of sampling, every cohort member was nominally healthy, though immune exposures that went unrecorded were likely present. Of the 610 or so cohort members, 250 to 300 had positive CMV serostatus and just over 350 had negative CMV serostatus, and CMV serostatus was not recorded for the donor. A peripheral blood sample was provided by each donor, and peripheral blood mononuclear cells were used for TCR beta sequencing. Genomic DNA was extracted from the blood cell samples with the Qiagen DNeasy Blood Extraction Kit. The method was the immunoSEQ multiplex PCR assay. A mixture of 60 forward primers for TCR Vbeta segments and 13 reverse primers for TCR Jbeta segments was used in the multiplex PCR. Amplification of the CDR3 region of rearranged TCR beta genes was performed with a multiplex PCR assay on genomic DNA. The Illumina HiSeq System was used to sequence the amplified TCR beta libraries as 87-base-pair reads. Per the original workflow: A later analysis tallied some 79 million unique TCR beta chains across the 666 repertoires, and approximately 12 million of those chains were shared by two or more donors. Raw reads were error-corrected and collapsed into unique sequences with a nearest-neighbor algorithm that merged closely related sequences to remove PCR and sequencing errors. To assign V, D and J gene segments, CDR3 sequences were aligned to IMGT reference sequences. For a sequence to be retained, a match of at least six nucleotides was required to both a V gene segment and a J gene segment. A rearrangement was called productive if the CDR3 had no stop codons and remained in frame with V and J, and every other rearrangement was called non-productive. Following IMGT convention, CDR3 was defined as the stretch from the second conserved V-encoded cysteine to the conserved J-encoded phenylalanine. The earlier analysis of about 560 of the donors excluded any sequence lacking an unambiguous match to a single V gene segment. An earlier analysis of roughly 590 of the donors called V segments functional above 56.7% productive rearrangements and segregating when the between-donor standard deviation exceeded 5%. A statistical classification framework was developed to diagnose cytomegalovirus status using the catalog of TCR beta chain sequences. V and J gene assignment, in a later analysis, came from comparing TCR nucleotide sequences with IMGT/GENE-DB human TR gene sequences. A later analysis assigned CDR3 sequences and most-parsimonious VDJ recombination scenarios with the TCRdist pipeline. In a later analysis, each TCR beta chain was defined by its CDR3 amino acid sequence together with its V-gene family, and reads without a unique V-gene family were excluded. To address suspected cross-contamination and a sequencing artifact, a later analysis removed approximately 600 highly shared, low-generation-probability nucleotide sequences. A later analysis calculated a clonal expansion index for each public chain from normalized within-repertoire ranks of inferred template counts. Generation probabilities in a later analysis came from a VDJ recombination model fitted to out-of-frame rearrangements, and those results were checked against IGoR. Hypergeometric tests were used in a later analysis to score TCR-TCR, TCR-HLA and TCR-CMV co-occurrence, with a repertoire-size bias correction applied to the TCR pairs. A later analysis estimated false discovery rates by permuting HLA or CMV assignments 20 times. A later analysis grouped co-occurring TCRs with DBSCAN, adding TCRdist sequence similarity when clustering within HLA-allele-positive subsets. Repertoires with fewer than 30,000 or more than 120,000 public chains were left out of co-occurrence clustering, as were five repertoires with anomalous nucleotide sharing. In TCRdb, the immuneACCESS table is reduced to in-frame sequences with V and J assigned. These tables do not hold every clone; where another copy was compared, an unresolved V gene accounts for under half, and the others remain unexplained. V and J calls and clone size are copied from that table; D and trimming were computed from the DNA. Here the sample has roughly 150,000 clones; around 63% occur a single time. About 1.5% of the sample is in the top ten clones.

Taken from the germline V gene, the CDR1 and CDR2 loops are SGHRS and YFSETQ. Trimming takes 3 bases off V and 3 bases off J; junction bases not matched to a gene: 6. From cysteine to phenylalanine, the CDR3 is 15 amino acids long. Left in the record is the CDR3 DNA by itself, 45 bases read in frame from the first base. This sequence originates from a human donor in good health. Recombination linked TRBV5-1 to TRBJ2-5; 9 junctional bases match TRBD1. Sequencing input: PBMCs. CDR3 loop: CASSSGTGTKETQYF. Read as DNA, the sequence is TGCGCCAGCAGCTCCGGGACAGGGACGAAAGAGACCCAGTACTTC.